The 14 T cell receptor beta chains reported below all come from one sample, sequenced in a study of blood T cell repertoires in COVID-19. TCRdb keeps only in-frame clones here, not all; method: immunoSEQ multiplex PCR. The repertoire consists of 140,000 to 150,000 clones, with approximately 90% occurring once and the leading ten covering 1.2%. Sequencing input: PBMCs or T cells enriched from blood (not recorded which). These receptors were obtained from a woman in her 30s with acute COVID-19.

The rearrangement links TRBV30 to TRBJ1-5; D gene ambiguous. The CDR3 spans 14 residues. Between the trimmed V and J ends, which lost 3 bases and 4 bases, there was a span of 13 bases. The germline CDR1 and CDR2 sequences are GTSNPN and SVGIG (reference sequence). In DNA form, the CDR3 reads TGTGCCTGGAGCACCGGGAGCGTAAATCAGCCCCAGCATTTT. Its protein product is CAWSTGSVNQPQHF.

The V gene is TRBV9, the J gene TRBJ2-1; D may be TRBD2 (5 bases). The germline V gene encodes CDR1 SGDLS and CDR2 YYNGEE. The CDR3 covers 14 residues. The V end lost 3 bases, the J end lost 5 bases, and 12 bases lay between the germline ends. The CDR3 reads CASSAWRSDNEQFF. CDR3 nucleotide sequence: TGTGCCAGCAGCGCCTGGAGGTCCGACAATGAGCAGTTCTTC.

This chain connects TRBV19 to TRBJ1-2; D not certain. The CDR3 runs 13 residues. V was clipped by 3 bases and J by 1 base, with 6 bases between them. Germline values: CDR1 LNHDA, CDR2 SQIVND (reference sequence). The CDR3 DNA sequence: TGTGCCAGTAGTATTAACAGTAACTATGGCTACACCTTC. This gives the protein CASSINSNYGYTF.

The chain combines TRBV7-2 with TRBJ1-2; 12 nucleotides agree with TRBD1. Trimming at V came to 6 bases and at J to 6 bases, leaving 11 bases not matched to a gene. The CDR3 runs to 16 residues. CDR1 is SGHTA, CDR2 FQGNSA, per germline. The CDR3 DNA follows: TGTGCCAGCAGTCCTAAAGGGACAGGGGGCTTACATGGCTACACCTTC. Its protein is CASSPKGTGGLHGYTF. The whole variable domain, filled in from reference TRBV7-2 and TRBJ1-2, reads GAGVSQSPSNKVTEKGKDVELRCDPISGHTALYWYRQSLGQGLEFLIYFQGNSAPDKSGLPSDRFSAERTGGSVSTLTIQRTQQEDSAVYLCASSPKGTGGLHGYTFGSGTRLTVV.

The chain employs TRBV5-4 and TRBJ2-1, with 9 bases that match TRBD2. The germline gives CDR1 SGHNT, CDR2 YYREEE (reference sequence). V lost 5 bases, J lost 2 bases, and 8 bases stayed unmatched. The CDR3 spans 16 residues. The CDR3 DNA sequence: TGTGCCAGCAGTGTTATAGCGGGAGTCGCCTACAATGAGCAGTTCTTC. Amino acids: CASSVIAGVAYNEQFF.

The CDR3 DNA reads as TGTGCCTGGAGTGTGTTTGGAGGGCTGGAAGGGGAAGCTTTCTTT. Protein product: CAWSVFGGLEGEAFF. The gene calls are TRBV30 and TRBJ1-1; D gene uncertain. The CDR3 has 15 residues. The germline CDR1 and CDR2 sequences are GTSNPN and SVGIG (reference sequence). The ends were cut back, 0 bases at V and 8 bases at J, with 19 bases in the middle.

The chain recombines TRBV7-8 with TRBJ2-1, with D possibly being TRBD2 (5 bases). The CDR3 is made up of 17 amino acids. Germline lookup yields CDR1 SGHVS and CDR2 FQNEAQ. The germline V and J ends were trimmed by 6 bases and 2 bases, with 20 bases remaining between them. In DNA, the CDR3 is TGTGCCAGCAGAGCCCCTTATTGGGAGTCTACCTACAATGAGCAGTTCTTC. Protein product: CASRAPYWESTYNEQFF.

This clone was seen once. The chain employs TRBV7-9 and TRBJ2-1; 7 nucleotides line up with TRBD2. V dropped 8 bases and J dropped 5; count of bases not matched to a gene: 12. This CDR3 contains 15 residues. Germline V lookup: CDR1 SEHNR, CDR2 FQNEAQ (reference sequence). The CDR3 nucleotides read TGTGCCAGCTCGTCGGGGGGAGACCCCAACAATGAGCAGTTCTTC. Its protein product is CASSSGGDPNNEQFF.

The chain employs TRBV2 and TRBJ1-5; the match to TRBD1 covers 7 bases. Germline values: CDR1 SNHLY, CDR2 FYNNEI. J was trimmed by 1 base and V by 8 bases; bases with no gene match: 2. The CDR3 covers 13 residues. CDR3 sequence (DNA): TGTGCCAGCCAGGGGGGCAGCAATCAGCCCCAGCATTTT. It encodes CASQGGSNQPQHF.

Here the CDR3 DNA reads TGTGCCTGGACAGGAGGGATCAACTATGGCTACACCTTC. Its protein is CAWTGGINYGYTF. The chain recombines TRBV30 with TRBJ1-2; D is uncertain. The CDR3 sequence is 13 residues long. The germline V gene has CDR1 GTSNPN and CDR2 SVGIG (reference sequence). The germline V and J ends were trimmed by 4 bases and 2 bases, with 11 bases remaining between them.

This clone was seen just once. This sequence joins TRBV11-2 and TRBJ2-5; TRBD2 matches at 16 bases. Germline loops: CDR1 SGHAT, CDR2 FQNNGV. The CDR3 totals 17 residues. With V trimmed by 3 bases and J by 4 bases, 5 bases remained unmatched. CDR3 loop: CASSFGTSGRVIETQYF. In DNA form, the CDR3 reads TGTGCCAGCAGCTTTGGGACTAGCGGGAGGGTTATAGAGACCCAGTACTTC. The full variable domain, completed using reference TRBV11-2 and TRBJ2-5, is EAGVAQSPRYKIIEKRQSVAFWCNPISGHATLYWYQQILGQGPKLLIQFQNNGVVDDSQLPKDRFSAERLKGVDSTLKIQPAKLEDSAVYLCASSFGTSGRVIETQYFGPGTRLLVL.

Only one count was recorded for this clone. The chain couples TRBV11-3 to TRBJ2-3; D is possibly TRBD1 (6 bases). Trimming pared 5 bases from V and 4 bases from J, leaving 10 bases between. The CDR3 length is 13 residues. Germline V CDR1 and CDR2: SGHNT, YENEEA. The chain's CDR3 is CASSEGTSDTQYF. The CDR3 nucleotides are TGTGCCAGCAGCGAAGGGACATCAGATACGCAGTATTTT.

The chain joins TRBV5-4 to TRBJ2-7, with D unclear. The V end lost 2 bases, the J end lost 0 bases, and 9 bases lay between the germline ends. The CDR3 contains 14 residues. CDR1 is SGHNT, CDR2 YYREEE, per germline (reference sequence). The CDR3 is CASSFSDTSYEQYF. The CDR3 nucleotides are TGTGCCAGCAGCTTCTCCGACACCTCCTACGAGCAGTACTTC.

V usage is TRBV11-2 and J usage is TRBJ2-5, with TRBD2 as a possible D gene (5 bases). There are 13 residues in the CDR3. CDR1 and CDR2 (germline): SGHAT, FQNNGV. The germline V and J ends were trimmed by 3 bases and 2 bases, with 7 bases remaining between them. The CDR3 nucleotides read TGTGCCAGCAGCTTCGGGGAGCAAGAGACCCAGTACTTC. Residues: CASSFGEQETQYF.